Listed here are 30 T cell receptor beta chains from one sample, sequenced in a study of T cells in Graves' hyperthyroidism and ophthalmopathy (dated by TCRdb to 2018 to 2020). The method behind the library was multiplex PCR. The sample was run on an Illumina HiSeq 2000. The TCR beta CDR3 regions were amplified from the RNA transcripts. A first-round RT-PCR of the TCR CDR3 used the HTBI primer set with the Qiagen OneStep RT-PCR kit. TCRdb reworked the public reads: Q25 trimming with fastp, MiXCR clone assembly, productive beta chains retained. Every entry covers one CDR3 protein and lists the most common genes and DNA from its rows. This sample has fewer than 650,000 distinct CDR3 sequences in its table, and 40% to 50% of those were observed once. The biggest ten clones account for 44% of the sample. Sequenced input: peripheral blood or thyroid tissue (not recorded which). These receptors were collected from an adult woman with Graves' disease, either hyperthyroidism or ophthalmopathy (not recorded which).

As DNA, the CDR3 is TGCAGTGCTAGGGGTAACAGGGGCGGAAACGGGGAGCTGTTTTTT. It translates to CSARGNRGGNGELFF. The rearrangement uses TRBV20-1 and TRBJ2-2, with 7 bases aligning to TRBD1. Trimming removed 3 bases from V and 7 bases from J; junction bases left unmatched: 11. This CDR3 has 15 amino acids. Germline CDR1 reads DFQATT; CDR2 reads SNEGSKA (reference sequence).

This clonotype was detected once. This chain connects TRBV6-1 to TRBJ2-7, with 9 bases aligning to TRBD2. With V trimmed by 2 bases and J by 2 bases, 4 bases remained unmatched. CDR1 is MNHNS, CDR2 SASEGT, per germline. The CDR3 extends over 15 amino acids. The CDR3 DNA sequence: TGTGCCAGCAGTGAAAGGGCTAGCGGGACCTACGAGCAGTACTTC. Translation: CASSERASGTYEQYF.

Comments on this clonotype: This may be a read error, as it is one base from a much larger clone. CDR3 region: CASSLTTEALF. The CDR3 DNA reads TGTGCCAGCAGTTTAACCACTGAAGCTCTCTTT. The genes are TRBV12-3 or TRBV12-4 and TRBJ1-1; D unclear. The length of the CDR3 is 11 residues.

This clonotype was picked up many times. The rearrangement links TRBV5-1 to TRBJ2-5; D gene unclear. Germline values: CDR1 SGHRS, CDR2 YFSETQ. V was cut by 0 bases and J by 5 bases, with 8 bases left in between. The CDR3 is 13 residues long. The CDR3 sequence: CASSLALWETQYF. The DNA for the CDR3 is TGCGCCAGCAGCTTGGCCTTGTGGGAGACCCAGTACTTC.

The table lists this clonotype with many counts. V and J are TRBV10-2 and TRBJ1-6, with TRBD1 matching over 7 bases. CDR1 and CDR2 from the germline V gene are WSHSY and SAAADI. With V trimmed by 8 bases and J by 7 bases, 5 bases remained unmatched. The CDR3 is made up of 13 amino acids. The CDR3 protein is CASYRGRNSPLHF. The DNA for the CDR3 is TGCGCCAGCTACAGGGGTAGAAATTCACCCCTCCACTTT.

This clonotype was picked up a small number of times. The chain employs TRBV7-9 and TRBJ2-5; 12 nucleotides align to TRBD1. This CDR3 has 15 residues. CDR1 and CDR2 from the germline V gene are SEHNR and FQNEAQ (reference sequence). V dropped 5 bases and J dropped 5; count of bases not matched to a gene: 6. The CDR3 bases are TGTGCCAGCAGCCACCGGGACAGGGGGCTTGAGACCCAGTACTTC. Translated, it gives CASSHRDRGLETQYF.

The sample holds one count of this clonotype. CDR3 DNA sequence: TGTGCCATCAGTGAATGGACAGGGGATCCCTACGAGCAGTACTTC. It yields the protein CAISEWTGDPYEQYF. The chain carries TRBV10-3 and TRBJ2-7, with 9 nucleotides matching TRBD1. V dropped 3 bases and J dropped 2; count of bases not matched to a gene: 5. Per the germline V gene, CDR1 is ENHRY and CDR2 is SYGVKD. There are 15 residues in the CDR3.

V gene TRBV7-8 combines with J gene TRBJ1-3; D unclear. Trimming removed 6 bases at V and 0 bases at J, with 9 bases between. This CDR3 is 14 amino acids long. Germline V CDR1 and CDR2: SGHVS, FQNEAQ. In DNA form, the CDR3 reads TGTGCCAGCAGGCTCGGGGACTCTGGAAACACCATATATTTT. It is translated as CASRLGDSGNTIYF.

This clonotype occurred many times. The genes are TRBV6-6 and TRBJ1-1, with 7 bases matching TRBD1. The junction had 16 bases not matched to a gene; V was cut back by 5 bases and J by 1 base. This CDR3 comprises 18 residues. CDR1 and CDR2 (germline): MNHNY, SVGAGI (reference sequence). For the CDR3, the DNA is TGTGCCAGCAGTGGTTCGGGACAGTATTTAGCGGGGAACACTGAAGCTTTCTTT. Amino acids: CASSGSGQYLAGNTEAFF.

This clonotype was detected ten times or more. The V gene is TRBV2, the J gene TRBJ2-7; tentatively, D is TRBD2 (5 bases). The ends were cut back, 7 bases at V and 0 bases at J, with 19 bases in the middle. The CDR3 extends over 16 amino acids. The V gene's germline CDR1 is SNHLY and CDR2 FYNNEI. The CDR3 nucleotides read TGTGCCAGCATTACCGAGGGTGGTGCAACCTCCTACGAGCAGTACTTC. It specifies CASITEGGATSYEQYF.

This chain links TRBV2 with TRBJ2-7; D is unresolved. CDR1 is SNHLY and CDR2 is FYNNEI in the germline V gene. Trimming cost V 8 bases and J 6 bases, with 20 bases left between them. The length of the CDR3 is 14 residues. CDR3 sequence (DNA): TGTGCCAGCGGGAAGGGCATTCTAAAGAGCGAGCAGTACTTC. This gives the protein CASGKGILKSEQYF.

This clonotype came up many times. The chain couples TRBV5-6 to TRBJ2-5; 8 bases agree with TRBD1. Germline lookup yields CDR1 SGHDT and CDR2 YYEEEE. The junction had 6 bases not matched to a gene; V was cut back by 5 bases and J by 3 bases. This CDR3 has 14 amino acids. The CDR3 loop reads CASRRWTGKETQYF. CDR3 in DNA: TGTGCCAGCAGGCGGTGGACAGGGAAAGAGACCCAGTACTTC.

This clonotype was seen repeatedly, ten times or more. The rearrangement joins TRBV3-1 to TRBJ2-5; perhaps TRBD2 as D (6 bases). The germline V gene has CDR1 LGHDT and CDR2 YNNKEL (reference sequence). The V end lost 3 bases, the J end lost 2 bases, and 16 bases lay between the germline ends. The length of the CDR3 is 16 residues. The CDR3 DNA is TGTGCCAGCAGCCACCTCCTCGGCGGGGATCAAGAGACCCAGTACTTC. Protein sequence: CASSHLLGGDQETQYF.

Ten or more counts support this clonotype. The chain recombines TRBV20-1 with TRBJ2-2, with TRBD2 matching over 8 bases. The trim removed 0 bases at V and 0 bases at J, leaving 3 bases unmatched. Looked up from germline, CDR1 is DFQATT and CDR2 is SNEGSKA (reference sequence). This CDR3 spans 16 amino acids. The CDR3 loop is CSARDSSGTNTGELFF. CDR3 bases: TGCAGTGCTAGAGATAGTAGCGGGACGAACACCGGGGAGCTGTTTTTT.

The chain recombines TRBV9 with TRBJ1-2; maybe TRBD1 (6 bases). V was cut by 2 bases and J by 12 bases, with 20 bases left in between. From germline, CDR1 is SGDLS and CDR2 YYNGEE. The CDR3 runs 14 residues. The CDR3 loop reads CASSVSPQGSGNTF. The CDR3 nucleotides are TGTGCCAGCAGCGTCTCTCCACAGGGCTCTGGAAACACCTTC. Supplemented by reference TRBV9 and TRBJ1-2, the full variable domain reads DSGVTQTPKHLITATGQRVTLRCSPRSGDLSVYWYQQSLDQGLQFLIQYYNGEERAKGNILERFSAQQFPDLHSELNLSSLELGDSALYFCASSVSPQGSGNTFGSGTRLTVV.

The V call is TRBV7-9, the J call TRBJ2-7; 8 nucleotides line up with TRBD1. Per germline, CDR1 SEHNR and CDR2 FQNEAQ (reference sequence). After removal of 5 bases from V and 5 bases from J, the junction contained 8 bases not matched to a gene. The CDR3 is 14 residues long. The CDR3 sequence: CASSPDRVSNEQYF. As DNA, the CDR3 is TGTGCCAGCAGCCCGGACAGGGTGTCGAACGAGCAGTACTTC.

The chain employs TRBV14 and TRBJ2-7; TRBD2 aligns across 10 bases. After removal of 0 bases from V and 4 bases from J, the junction contained 6 bases not matched to a gene. This CDR3 is built from 16 residues. CDR1 is SGHDN, CDR2 FVKESK, per germline. CDR3 amino acids: CASSQDRRTSGYEQYF. DNA for the CDR3: TGTGCCAGCAGCCAAGATCGGAGGACTAGCGGTTACGAGCAGTACTTC. Together with reference TRBV14 and TRBJ2-7, the CDR3 gives the full variable domain: EAGVTQFPSHSVIEKGQTVTLRCDPISGHDNLYWYRRVMGKEIKFLLHFVKESKQDESGMPNNRFLAERTGGTYSTLKVQPAELEDSGVYFCASSQDRRTSGYEQYFGPGTRLTVT.

The chain combines TRBV7-2 with TRBJ1-1, with D hard to call. With 1 base removed from V and 7 bases from J, the gap between germline ends came to 10 bases. CDR1 is SGHTA and CDR2 is FQGNSA in the germline V gene. CDR3 length: 13 residues. The CDR3 nucleotides read TGTGCCAGCAGCTTAGAGCTCCGGCTTGAAGCTTTCTTT. Amino acid sequence: CASSLELRLEAFF. Full variable domain (rest looked up from reference TRBV7-2 and TRBJ1-1): GAGVSQSPSNKVTEKGKDVELRCDPISGHTALYWYRQSLGQGLEFLIYFQGNSAPDKSGLPSDRFSAERTGGSVSTLTIQRTQQEDSAVYLCASSLELRLEAFFGQGTRLTVV.

This rearrangement joins TRBV24-1 to TRBJ2-3; D is perhaps TRBD2 (6 bases). The germline V gene encodes CDR1 KGHDR and CDR2 SFDVKD. The CDR3 sequence is 15 residues long. Trimming cost V 0 bases and J 7 bases, with 13 bases left between them. The CDR3 loop reads CATSDLIKGRYTQYF. In nucleotides, the CDR3 is TGTGCCACCAGTGATTTGATCAAGGGGAGGTATACGCAGTATTTT.

The chain combines TRBV19 with TRBJ1-5, with D unclear. V dropped 3 bases and J dropped 2 bases, with 8 bases sitting between them. The length of the CDR3 is 14 residues. Germline V lookup: CDR1 LNHDA, CDR2 SQIVND (reference sequence). Written as DNA, the CDR3 is TGTGCCAGTAGTATCCCAGGAGGCAATCAGCCCCAGCATTTT. Amino acids: CASSIPGGNQPQHF.

The table lists this clonotype with a few counts. The rearrangement joins TRBV28 to TRBJ1-6; 7 positions match TRBD1. Trimming cost V 6 bases and J 7 bases; bases outside gene matches: 6. CDR3 size: 14 residues. Per the germline V gene, CDR1 is MDHEN and CDR2 is SYDVKM. For the CDR3, the DNA is TGTGCCAGCAGCACAGGGGACAGAAATTCACCCCTCCACTTT. Encoded protein: CASSTGDRNSPLHF.

This sequence joins TRBV20-1 and TRBJ1-2; 10 bases map to TRBD1. This CDR3 has 13 amino acids. From germline, CDR1 is DFQATT and CDR2 SNEGSKA (reference sequence). V lost 2 bases, J lost 7 bases, and 4 bases stayed unmatched. DNA for the CDR3: TGCAGTGCTAGACCGACAGGGGGCGGTGGCTACACCTTC. This encodes CSARPTGGGGYTF.

This clonotype has at least ten counts. The gene calls are TRBV5-1 and TRBJ1-4; D is uncertain. CDR3 length: 14 amino acids. The V and J ends lost 0 bases and 3 bases respectively, with 6 bases between them. CDR1 is SGHRS and CDR2 is YFSETQ in the germline V gene. The CDR3 loop is CASSLDTPNEKLFF. DNA of the CDR3: TGCGCCAGCAGCTTGGACACCCCTAATGAAAAACTGTTTTTT.

The gene calls are TRBV19 and TRBJ2-5, with 9 bases identical to TRBD1. The germline gives CDR1 LNHDA, CDR2 SQIVND (reference sequence). The CDR3 has 16 residues. CDR3: CARDPTGGKDQETQYF. In DNA form, the CDR3 reads TGTGCTAGAGACCCAACAGGGGGCAAGGACCAAGAGACCCAGTACTTC.

The rearrangement joins TRBV29-1 to TRBJ2-7; D may match TRBD1 or TRBD2 (5 bases each). From germline, CDR1 is SQVTM and CDR2 ANQGSEA. The CDR3 is 11 residues long. The ends were cut back, 7 bases at V and 6 bases at J, with 13 bases in the middle. CDR3 nucleotides: TGCAGCGCTTGGGGGTCCCCCGAGCAGTACTTC. It translates to CSAWGSPEQYF.

The V gene is TRBV29-1, the J gene TRBJ1-3; D is unclear. The germline V gene encodes CDR1 SQVTM and CDR2 ANQGSEA. The CDR3 consists of 13 residues. V was cut by 4 bases and J by 2 bases, with 9 bases left in between. DNA of the CDR3: TGCAGCGTTGCGAGGTTCGCTGGAAACACCATATATTTT. Encoded protein: CSVARFAGNTIYF.

This clonotype was observed a few times. The chain is built from TRBV6-4 and TRBJ2-7, with D unclear. The CDR3 has 14 residues. Per the germline V gene, CDR1 is MRHNA and CDR2 is SNTAGT. Trimming left V 10 bases short and J 3 bases short, with 19 bases between. CDR3 in amino acids: CATQRTAEDYEQYF. Written as DNA, the CDR3 is TGTGCCACCCAACGAACGGCAGAAGACTACGAGCAGTACTTC.

V is TRBV29-1 and J is TRBJ1-2, with TRBD1 as a possible D gene (5 bases). The CDR3 loop spans 13 amino acids. CDR1 and CDR2 from the germline V gene are SQVTM and ANQGSEA. The V gene lost 1 base and the J gene lost 4 bases, with 10 bases spanning the gap. The CDR3 sequence: CSVEAGGTYGYTF. For the CDR3, the DNA is TGCAGCGTTGAAGCTGGGGGGACCTATGGCTACACCTTC. Together with reference TRBV29-1 and TRBJ1-2, the CDR3 gives the full variable domain: SAVISQKPSRDICQRGTSLTIQCQVDSQVTMMFWYRQQPGQSLTLIATANQGSEATYESGFVIDKFPISRPNLTFSTLTVSNMSPEDSSIYLCSVEAGGTYGYTFGSGTRLTVV.

Ten or more counts support this clonotype. The V and J genes are TRBV5-1 and TRBJ1-2; D gene ambiguous. Trimming left V 4 bases short and J 5 bases short, with 12 bases between. Per the germline V gene, CDR1 is SGHRS and CDR2 is YFSETQ. This CDR3 region has 13 residues. The CDR3 coding sequence is TGCGCCAGCAGCCCGGACGGGGAATATGGCTACACCTTC. This translates into CASSPDGEYGYTF.

The genes are TRBV7-2 and TRBJ2-7; D possibly corresponds to TRBD1 (5 bases). CDR3 size: 13 residues. V lost 6 bases to trimming and J lost 1 base, with 10 bases between them. CDR1 is SGHTA and CDR2 is FQGNSA in the germline V gene. The CDR3 region is CASSSDSSYEQYF. The CDR3 nucleotides read TGTGCCAGCAGTTCTGACAGTTCCTACGAGCAGTACTTC.